Presented here are 8 T cell receptor beta chains from one specimen sequenced in a study of cytomegalovirus exposure and HLA in healthy donors. Amplification used 60 Vbeta primers and 13 Jbeta primers. The repertoire was sequenced with immunoSEQ multiplex PCR; TCRdb's copy has only in-frame clones and lacks some. The data show around 170,000 clones, roughly 85% seen once. Sequenced sample: PBMCs. The receptors were gathered from a woman aged 40 to 50 in good health and CMV-seronegative.

With respect to this clone: At one end the junction does not follow the germline gene, possibly because of a read error. The chain recombines TRBV6-1 with TRBJ2-7; 8 bases line up with TRBD1. This CDR3 spans 15 amino acids. Germline lookup yields CDR1 MNHNS and CDR2 SASEGT. For the CDR3, the DNA is TGTGCCAGCAGTGCCTTTTGGACAGGGCCCTACGAGCAGCACTTC. Translating it yields CASSAFWTGPYEQHF.

The genes are TRBV5-4 and TRBJ2-3; D is uncertain. Trimming removed 5 bases at V and 7 bases at J, with 11 bases between. This CDR3 has 12 amino acids. CDR1 and CDR2 from the germline V gene are SGHNT and YYREEE (reference sequence). CDR3 nucleotides: TGTGCCAGCAGACTCGACTCGAATACGCAGTATTTT. Translating gives CASRLDSNTQYF. Full variable domain (rest looked up from reference TRBV5-4 and TRBJ2-3): ETGVTQSPTHLIKTRGQQVTLRCSSQSGHNTVSWYQQALGQGPQFIFQYYREEENGRGNFPPRFSGLQFPNYSSELNVNALELDDSALYLCASRLDSNTQYFGPGTRLTVL.

This sequence joins TRBV27 and TRBJ2-7; D may be TRBD1 (6 bases). The V and J ends lost 8 bases and 2 bases respectively, with 10 bases between them. CDR1 is MNHEY, CDR2 SMNVEV, per germline (reference sequence). The CDR3 is 12 residues long. The CDR3 nucleotides are TGTGCCAGCGGGGGCCTCCCCTACGAGCAGTACTTC. Translating gives CASGGLPYEQYF.

This rearrangement joins TRBV27 to TRBJ2-3, with 7 bases aligning to TRBD1. This CDR3 region has 16 residues. The germline V gene encodes CDR1 MNHEY and CDR2 SMNVEV (reference sequence). V was pared by 5 bases and J by 1 base, with 9 bases of the junction left unmatched. CDR3 sequence (DNA): TGTGCCAGCAGTCTACAGGGGATTTGGGGCACAGATACGCAGTATTTT. This translates into CASSLQGIWGTDTQYF.

This clone has only a few counts. This chain links TRBV4-1 with TRBJ2-1; 11 bases agree with TRBD2. The V gene's germline CDR1 is MGHRA and CDR2 YSYEKL. V lost 1 base, J lost 1 base, and 12 bases stayed unmatched. This CDR3 is 20 amino acids long. The CDR3 DNA follows: TGCGCCAGCAGCCAAGCGTTTGTGGGACTAGCGGACTTATCCTACAATGAGCAGTTCTTC. Residues: CASSQAFVGLADLSYNEQFF.

In its sample, this clone was seen a few times. The V and J genes are TRBV4-1 and TRBJ1-4; no clear D gene. Germline CDR1 reads MGHRA; CDR2 reads YSYEKL. This CDR3 has 15 amino acids. V lost 1 base to trimming and J lost 0 bases, with 6 bases between them. The CDR3 DNA reads TGCGCCAGCAGCCAAGGGCTTCCAACTAATGAAAAACTGTTTTTT. Encoded protein: CASSQGLPTNEKLFF.

The rearrangement joins TRBV5-6 to TRBJ1-3; 9 nucleotides match TRBD1. Germline V lookup: CDR1 SGHDT, CDR2 YYEEEE. Trimming at V came to 0 bases and at J to 3 bases, leaving 4 bases not matched to a gene. This CDR3 has 16 amino acids. The CDR3: CASSLEQGAFGNTIYF. CDR3 in DNA: TGTGCCAGCAGCTTGGAACAGGGGGCATTTGGAAACACCATATATTTT.

The chain carries TRBV28 and TRBJ1-1; D unresolved. CDR1 and CDR2 (germline): MDHEN, SYDVKM. Trimming removed 3 bases at V and 4 bases at J, with 12 bases between. The CDR3 is 14 residues long. The CDR3 here is CASSFFGEGTEAFF. CDR3 DNA: TGTGCCAGCAGTTTTTTCGGGGAGGGCACTGAAGCTTTCTTT.